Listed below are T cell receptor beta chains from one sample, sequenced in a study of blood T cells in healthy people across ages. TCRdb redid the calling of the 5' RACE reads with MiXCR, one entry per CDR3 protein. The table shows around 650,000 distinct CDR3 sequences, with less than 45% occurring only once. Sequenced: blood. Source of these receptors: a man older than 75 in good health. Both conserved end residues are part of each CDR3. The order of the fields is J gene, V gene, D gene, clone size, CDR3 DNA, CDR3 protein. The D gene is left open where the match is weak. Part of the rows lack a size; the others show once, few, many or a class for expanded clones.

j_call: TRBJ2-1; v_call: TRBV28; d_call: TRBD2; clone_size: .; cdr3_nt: TGTGCCAGCAGTGGGCGGGAGCAGACCTACAATGAGCAGTTCTTC; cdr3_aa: CASSGREQTYNEQFF
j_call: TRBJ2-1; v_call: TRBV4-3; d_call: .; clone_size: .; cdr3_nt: TGCGCCAGCAGCCAAGAGAGGCAGGTTTACAATGAGCAGTTCTTC; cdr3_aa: CASSQERQVYNEQFF
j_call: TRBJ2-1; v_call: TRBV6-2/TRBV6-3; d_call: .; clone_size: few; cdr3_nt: TGTGCCAGCAGTCCTCCGCCAGGGCTATATGAGCAGTTCTTC; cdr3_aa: CASSPPPGLYEQFF
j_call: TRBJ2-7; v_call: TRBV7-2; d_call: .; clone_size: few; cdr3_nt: TGTGCCAGCTCTGGGAGCCCAATCTACGAGCAGTACTTC; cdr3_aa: CASSGSPIYEQYF
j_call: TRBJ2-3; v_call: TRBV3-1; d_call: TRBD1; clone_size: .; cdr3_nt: TGTGCCAGCAGCCCCAACAAGGGACAGGGGATGGCAGATACGCAGTATTTT; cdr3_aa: CASSPNKGQGMADTQYF
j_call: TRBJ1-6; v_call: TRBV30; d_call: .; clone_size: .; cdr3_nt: TGTGCCTGGAGGTTAGCAGGGAACTATTCACCCCTCCACTTT; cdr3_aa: CAWRLAGNYSPLHF
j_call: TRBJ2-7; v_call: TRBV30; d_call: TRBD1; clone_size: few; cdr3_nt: TGTGCCTGGAGTGTAAGGGCGGGACAGGCCCCCTACGAGCAGTACTTC; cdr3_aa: CAWSVRAGQAPYEQYF
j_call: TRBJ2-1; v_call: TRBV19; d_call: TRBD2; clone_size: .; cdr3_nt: TGTGCCAGTAGTATCGTGGCTAGCGGGGGCTCTATTTACAATGAGCAGTTCTTC; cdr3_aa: CASSIVASGGSIYNEQFF
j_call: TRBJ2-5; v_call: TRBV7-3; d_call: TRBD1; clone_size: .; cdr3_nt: TGTGCCAGCAGCCAATGGACAGGGGTGGAAGAGACCCAGTACTTC; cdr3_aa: CASSQWTGVEETQYF
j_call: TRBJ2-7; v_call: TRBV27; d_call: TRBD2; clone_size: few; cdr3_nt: TGTGCCAGCAGTCACCGGACTAGCGGGGTGACCTACAATGAGCAGTACTTC; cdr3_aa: CASSHRTSGVTYNEQYF
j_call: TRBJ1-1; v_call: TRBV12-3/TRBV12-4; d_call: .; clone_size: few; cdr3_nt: TGTGCCAGCAGTTTAGTGGTCCTTGAAGCTTTCTTT; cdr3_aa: CASSLVVLEAFF
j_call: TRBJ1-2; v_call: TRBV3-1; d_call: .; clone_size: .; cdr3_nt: TGTGCCAGCAGCCACACACGACCGGAGATAGACTATGGCTACACCTTC; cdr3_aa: CASSHTRPEIDYGYTF
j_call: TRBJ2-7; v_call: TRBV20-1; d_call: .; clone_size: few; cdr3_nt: TGCAGTGCTAGGAGGCAGGGGAACAGCGACGAGCAGTACTTC; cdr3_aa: CSARRQGNSDEQYF
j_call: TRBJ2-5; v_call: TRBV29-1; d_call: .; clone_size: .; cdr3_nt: TGCAGCGTTGAAGAGATGAGTAGATACAGTGAGCAGTACTTC; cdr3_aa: CSVEEMSRYSEQYF